These 28 T cell receptor beta chains were sequenced from one sample in a study of T cell repertoires in cytomegalovirus infection. TCRdb reprocessed the reads with MiXCR, giving one entry per CDR3 protein. The data contain 700,000 to 950,000 distinct CDR3 sequences, approximately 29% of them singletons. These receptors have no identified antigens. The source material was cultured CD8+ T cells from PBMCs, sampled from culture after CMV antigen stimulation. All receptors come from a human donor in good health (CMV status not recorded). Some clones in this sample may be carry-over from other donors' samples.

This clonotype was observed at least ten times. V usage is TRBV4-3 and J usage is TRBJ2-1, with 12 positions matching TRBD2. The CDR3 sequence is 14 residues long. With V trimmed by 3 bases and J by 7 bases, 1 base remained unmatched. Germline-derived CDR1 and CDR2 are LGHNA and YSLEER. CDR3 coding DNA: TGCGCCAGCAGCCAGGGACTAGCGGGTAATGAGCAGTTCTTC. The encoded protein is CASSQGLAGNEQFF.

This clonotype was observed a handful of times. The chain couples TRBV12-3 or TRBV12-4 to TRBJ2-1; TRBD2 is a possible D gene (7 bases). The length of the CDR3 is 14 residues. Between the trimmed V and J ends, which lost 5 bases and 5 bases, there was a span of 13 bases. This CDR3 is CASSRGADDNEQFF. The DNA for the CDR3 is TGTGCCAGCAGTCGGGGGGCGGACGACAATGAGCAGTTCTTC.

This chain joins TRBV6-2 or TRBV6-3 and TRBJ2-3, with D unresolved. This CDR3 has 12 amino acids. In germline, CDR1 is MNHEY, CDR2 SVGEGT. Trimming pared 2 bases from V and 6 bases from J, leaving 6 bases between. This CDR3 reads CASSYLDDTQYF. As DNA, the CDR3 is TGTGCCAGCAGTTACCTGGATGATACGCAGTATTTT.

The chain joins TRBV7-2 to TRBJ1-1; TRBD1 is a possible D gene (5 bases). In germline, CDR1 is SGHTA, CDR2 FQGNSA. CDR3 size: 13 residues. V lost 2 bases and J 14 bases, leaving 18 bases between the germline ends. As DNA, the CDR3 is TGTGCCAGCAGCTTAATAACCGGGACGTTCGCCTTCTTT. This encodes CASSLITGTFAFF.

This clonotype was counted a few times. This sequence joins TRBV27 and TRBJ2-3, with D possibly being TRBD1 or TRBD2 (5 bases each). The CDR3 has 14 amino acids. Trimming pared 0 bases from V and 5 bases from J, leaving 9 bases between. In germline, CDR1 is MNHEY, CDR2 SMNVEV (reference sequence). The CDR3 region is CASSLSAGRDTQYF. DNA of the CDR3: TGTGCCAGCAGTTTATCGGCAGGGAGAGATACGCAGTATTTT.

The chain uses TRBV7-2 and TRBJ1-1; 9 bases fit TRBD1. The length of the CDR3 is 20 residues. Germline values: CDR1 SGHTA, CDR2 FQGNSA. With 1 base clipped from V and 1 base from J, the junction kept 16 bases outside the gene matches. The CDR3 coding sequence is TGTGCCAGCAGCTTAGGGAGGGCGCAAACAGGGGGCCTAGAGAACACTGAAGCTTTCTTT. It is translated as CASSLGRAQTGGLENTEAFF.

The sample holds a few counts of this clonotype. V usage is TRBV7-8 and J usage is TRBJ2-7; no definite D call. The CDR3 has 16 amino acids. CDR1 SGHVS and CDR2 FQNEAQ come from the germline V gene. V was trimmed by 5 bases and J by 4 bases, leaving 21 bases between them. The CDR3 protein is CASSPETSLVGYEQYF. The CDR3 bases are TGTGCCAGCAGCCCTGAGACGAGCCTGGTGGGATACGAGCAGTACTTC.

V and J are TRBV7-9 and TRBJ1-4; 7 bases fit TRBD1. Germline V CDR1 and CDR2: SEHNR, FQNEAQ (reference sequence). Germline trimming cut 3 bases from V and 8 bases from J; bases unmatched to any gene: 6. CDR3 length: 14 amino acids. The CDR3 nucleotides are TGTGCCAGCAGCTTGAAGGGGGCAGGGGAAAAACTGTTTTTT. Protein sequence: CASSLKGAGEKLFF. The whole variable domain, filled in from reference TRBV7-9 and TRBJ1-4, reads DTGVSQNPRHKITKRGQNVTFRCDPISEHNRLYWYRQTLGQGPEFLTYFQNEAQLEKSRLLSDRFSAERPKGSFSTLEIQRTEQGDSAMYLCASSLKGAGEKLFFGSGTQLSVL.

V and J are TRBV4-1 and TRBJ1-1; unclear D gene. This CDR3 is built from 15 residues. Trimming took off 4 bases at V and 1 base at J, with 13 bases between the two ends. Germline V lookup: CDR1 MGHRA, CDR2 YSYEKL. The CDR3 DNA reads as TGCGCCAGCAGCCCATACCCAGGAGGGAACACTGAAGCTTTCTTT. It encodes CASSPYPGGNTEAFF.

For the CDR3, the DNA is TGTGCCAGCACGACCATTTTGGGACAGGGGGCGCGTAGGAGCTATGGCTACACCTTC. Its protein is CASTTILGQGARRSYGYTF. V usage is TRBV6-5 and J usage is TRBJ1-2, with 12 bases fitting TRBD1. The CDR3 has 19 residues. V gave up 7 bases and J gave up 4 bases; unmatched junction bases: 19. CDR1 and CDR2 (germline): MNHEY, SVGAGI.

This clonotype was found many times. The rearrangement uses TRBV7-2 and TRBJ1-5; 7 nucleotides agree with TRBD1. CDR1 is SGHTA, CDR2 FQGNSA, per germline. The junction had 6 bases not matched to a gene; V was cut back by 2 bases and J by 5 bases. The CDR3 runs to 15 residues. The CDR3 DNA sequence: TGTGCCAGCAGCTTAAAGGGGGCGGTGTATCAGCCCCAGCATTTT. It yields the protein CASSLKGAVYQPQHF.

The chain links TRBV7-4 to TRBJ2-7; D not certain. Trimming shortened V by 2 bases and J by 1 base, and 6 bases separated the two germline ends. The CDR3 extends over 13 amino acids. CDR1 is SGHVT and CDR2 is SQSDAQ in the germline V gene. This CDR3 is CASSLRESYEQYV. CDR3 nucleotide sequence: TGTGCCAGCAGCTTAAGAGAATCCTACGAGCAGTACGTC.

The chain couples TRBV6-6 to TRBJ2-7; D is ambiguous. Between the trimmed V and J ends, which lost 2 bases and 5 bases, there was a span of 22 bases. There are 17 residues in the CDR3. Germline CDR1 reads MNHNY; CDR2 reads SVGAGI (reference sequence). The CDR3 sequence is CASSYMKAAILFNEQYF. The CDR3 bases are TGTGCCAGCAGTTACATGAAGGCCGCAATCCTATTCAACGAGCAGTACTTC.

The chain couples TRBV9 to TRBJ1-4; D is perhaps TRBD1 (6 bases). The length of the CDR3 is 14 residues. The V gene lost 4 bases and the J gene lost 8 bases, with 15 bases spanning the gap. Germline values: CDR1 SGDLS, CDR2 YYNGEE. CDR3 DNA: TGTGCCAGCAGCACAGGGCCCCTCCCGGAAAAACTGTTTTTT. Translated: CASSTGPLPEKLFF.

This clonotype occurred many times. The chain recombines TRBV7-6 with TRBJ1-1; D remains unclear. Trimming pared 7 bases from V and 7 bases from J, leaving 16 bases between. The germline V gene has CDR1 SGHVS and CDR2 FNYEAQ. This CDR3 region has 13 residues. CDR3 DNA sequence: TGTGCCAGCACCCGGGCGGGCCTCGTTGAAGCTTTCTTT. Amino acids: CASTRAGLVEAFF.

Note on this clonotype: Mismatch with germline at one junction end may stem from a read error. The chain couples TRBV6-1 to TRBJ2-2; 9 bases map to TRBD2. This CDR3 region has 17 residues. Germline V gene lookup returns CDR1 MNHNS and CDR2 SASEGT. CDR3 amino acids: CAGSEKRGDPRTGELFF. As DNA, the CDR3 is TGTGCCGGCAGTGAAAAGCGGGGGGATCCTAGAACCGGGGAGCTGTTTTTT.

This clonotype was observed many times. This sequence joins TRBV7-8 and TRBJ2-3; TRBD2 matches at 9 bases. The CDR3 contains 16 residues. V gave up 4 bases and J gave up 9 bases; unmatched junction bases: 14. Germline V gene data show CDR1 as SGHVS and CDR2 as FQNEAQ. In DNA, the CDR3 is TGTGCCAGCAGCTCTTCACTAGCGGGCGGGTGGGGCACGCAGTATTTT. Translation: CASSSSLAGGWGTQYF.

This clonotype occurred many times. This rearrangement joins TRBV7-8 to TRBJ1-1; D may be TRBD1 (6 bases). The CDR3 spans 14 residues. Looked up from germline, CDR1 is SGHVS and CDR2 is FQNEAQ. V was shortened by 2 bases and J by 6 bases, with 13 bases between the two germline ends. Written as DNA, the CDR3 is TGTGCCAGCAGCTTAAGGGGGGGGGACCCTGAAGCTTTCTTT. Translation gives CASSLRGGDPEAFF.

The chain joins TRBV7-6 to TRBJ2-4, with D possibly TRBD1 on 5 matching bases. V lost 1 base, J lost 1 base, and 8 bases lay in between. This CDR3 spans 15 amino acids. The germline V gene encodes CDR1 SGHVS and CDR2 FNYEAQ. Here the CDR3 DNA reads TGTGCCAGCAGCTTAGAAAAGGGGGCCAAAAACATTCAGTACTTC. The encoded protein is CASSLEKGAKNIQYF.

On this clonotype itself: Just one base apart from a much larger clone, this may be a read error. The CDR3 sequence: CASSSLTSRELFF. The CDR3 bases are TGTGCCAGCAGCTCCCTGACCAGCAGGGAGCTGTTTTTT. This sequence joins TRBV7-2 and TRBJ2-2, with D unresolved. CDR3 size: 13 residues. V was trimmed by 4 bases and J by 9 bases, leaving 12 bases between them. Germline CDR1 reads SGHTA; CDR2 reads FQGNSA.

With regard to this clonotype: Mismatch with germline at one junction end may stem from a read error. This rearrangement joins TRBV29-1 to TRBJ2-7; D call uncertain. Per the germline V gene, CDR1 is SQVTM and CDR2 is ANQGSEA. The CDR3 contains 15 residues. The CDR3 spells CSVIKARAVSSEQYF. The CDR3, as DNA: TGCAGCGTTATTAAGGCCCGGGCGGTTTCCTCCGAGCAGTACTTC.

The V and J genes are TRBV7-9 and TRBJ1-2, with 7 bases aligning to TRBD1. The length of the CDR3 is 14 residues. Trimming removed 4 bases from V and 4 bases from J; junction bases left unmatched: 6. Germline V gene lookup returns CDR1 SEHNR and CDR2 FQNEAQ (reference sequence). The CDR3 nucleotides are TGTGCCAGCAGCTCGACAGGGAGTGGCTATGGCTACACCTTC. Translated, it gives CASSSTGSGYGYTF.

V gene TRBV6-2 or TRBV6-3 combines with J gene TRBJ2-1; D not certain. Trimming took off 2 bases at V and 9 bases at J, with 8 bases between the two ends. Germline values: CDR1 MNHEY, CDR2 SVGEGT. This CDR3 spans 12 amino acids. The CDR3 is CASSYPAREQFF. CDR3 nucleotides: TGTGCCAGCAGTTACCCCGCACGTGAGCAGTTCTTC.

This chain links TRBV7-2 with TRBJ1-2, with D tentatively TRBD1 (5 bases). This CDR3 has 15 amino acids. Germline V gene lookup returns CDR1 SGHTA and CDR2 FQGNSA. The V end lost 0 bases, the J end lost 6 bases, and 14 bases lay between the germline ends. The DNA for the CDR3 is TGTGCCAGCAGCTTAGCACCGCGGGGCCGAGATGGCTACACCTTC. Amino acids: CASSLAPRGRDGYTF.

CDR3 sequence: CAGMMDSDYGYTF. The CDR3 region has the DNA TGTGCCGGAATGATGGATTCAGACTATGGCTACACCTTC. The chain has TRBV7-6 and TRBJ1-2, with D unclear. Trimming pared 11 bases from V and 3 bases from J, leaving 16 bases between. The CDR3 runs to 13 residues. Germline V gene sequence: CDR1 SGHVS, CDR2 FNYEAQ.

The rearrangement uses TRBV12-3 or TRBV12-4 and TRBJ2-7; D is undetermined. CDR3 size: 13 residues. V was pared by 5 bases and J by 0 bases, with 8 bases between. CDR3 coding DNA: TGTGCCAGCAGTCTACAGAACTCCTACGAGCAGTACTTC. The encoded protein is CASSLQNSYEQYF.

This clonotype has a count of ten or more. The V and J genes are TRBV7-9 and TRBJ2-3; a weak D match, TRBD1 (5 bases). Trimming took 5 bases from V and 0 from J, leaving 12 bases between them. The CDR3 is made up of 15 amino acids. Germline V CDR1 and CDR2: SEHNR, FQNEAQ (reference sequence). In DNA, the CDR3 is TGTGCCAGCAGCCCCACAGGTTCTAGCACAGATACGCAGTATTTT. It codes for CASSPTGSSTDTQYF.

The CDR3 sequence: CASSLGRVGSGTEAFF. The CDR3 region has the DNA TGTGCCAGCAGCTTAGGGAGGGTCGGTTCGGGCACTGAAGCTTTCTTT. The chain is built from TRBV7-9 and TRBJ1-1, with D unclear. This CDR3 comprises 16 residues. The germline gives CDR1 SEHNR, CDR2 FQNEAQ (reference sequence). V lost 1 base, J lost 4 bases, and 16 bases lay in between.